This T cell receptor beta chain was found in a study of T-cell memory formation after mild COVID-19. Study findings and constraints: Shrinking CD4+ clones were chiefly CM and EM; CD8+ ones were chiefly EMRA. Second-wave clones reaching peak frequency on day 37 lacked confirmed SARS-CoV-2 specificity. Clones contracting over day 15 to 85 were CD4/CD8 balanced, with later expanders leaning CD4+.

5'RACE, which relied on constant-segment primers, yielded TCR alpha and TCR beta cDNA libraries carrying sample barcodes and UMIs. TCRdb ran MiXCR on the 5' RACE reads and lists one entry per CDR3 protein. Here the sample spans about 430,000 distinct CDR3 sequences, about a sixth being singletons. About this clonotype: Its antigen remains unidentified.

CDR3 length: 15 amino acids. The germline V gene has CDR1 MNHNY and CDR2 SVGAGI (reference sequence). The V end was cut by 3 bases, the J end by 6 bases, with 15 bases between. The sample taken for sequencing was PBMCs or a T cell subset sorted from them (not recorded which). The TCR sequence derives from a man younger than 35 who had mild COVID-19 (a few samples of this study predate the infection). Cell type and time point are not known. The gene calls are TRBV6-6 and TRBJ1-5; maybe TRBD1 (5 bases). The CDR3 reads CASSYWDQSLQPQHF. The DNA for the CDR3 is TGTGCCAGCAGTTATTGGGACCAGAGTCTTCAGCCCCAGCATTTT.